This T cell receptor (beta chain) was sequenced during a study of shared clonotypes between healthy human individuals. Looking at the study overall: Donors consisted of two women and a few men between 18 and 49.

Sequencing was performed with immunoSEQ multiplex PCR; in TCRdb, only in-frame clones are kept and a portion is missing. In the table there are a few hundred thousand clones, roughly 97% of which are singletons. Findings and limits, study-wide: In general, naive subsets displayed greater estimated richness than memory subsets did. Compared with clonotypes that all four donors shared, non-shared clonotypes had lower generation probabilities. It was observed that about 5% of naive CD4 clonotypes were shared across several donors.

As concerns this clone: Its antigen is still unknown.

From germline, CDR1 is MDHEN and CDR2 SYDVKM. The CDR3 has 14 amino acids. With V trimmed by 6 bases and J by 2 bases, 5 bases remained unmatched. The rearrangement joins TRBV28 to TRBJ2-7, with TRBD1 identical over 9 bases. The sequenced sample consisted of naive CD4+ T cells sorted from blood. The subset was: CD45RA+ positively selected. The sequence was obtained from a woman aged 30 to 39 in good health. CDR3 amino acids: CASSSRQGAYEQYF. Here the CDR3 DNA reads TGTGCCAGCAGCTCTAGACAGGGGGCCTACGAGCAGTACTTC.